Listed below are T cell receptor beta chains from one sample, sequenced in a study of shared clonotypes between healthy human individuals. Profiling relied on immunoSEQ multiplex PCR, and the TCRdb table lists in-frame clones only, not all of them. Of 2 million to 2.5 million clones detected, approximately 93% appear once; the ten largest clones hold under 0.45%. Sequenced: naive CD4+ T cells from PBMCs. These receptors originate from a young man in good health. Some clones in this sample may be carry-over from other donors' samples. Both conserved end residues are part of each CDR3. D genes are given only for firm matches. Expanded clones get a size class; other rows say once, few or many, or leave the size out.

j_call d_call clone_size v_call cdr3_nt cdr3_aa
TRBJ2-1 TRBD2 NA TRBV5-1 TGCGCCAGCAGCTTGGCGGGACTAGCGGGAAGTTCCTACAATGAGCAGTTCTTC CASSLAGLAGSSYNEQFF
TRBJ2-1 NA NA TRBV7-7 TGTGCCAGCAGCCCTGCTCGATCCCGAGACAATGAGCAGTTCTTC CASSPARSRDNEQFF
TRBJ2-3 TRBD2 NA TRBV19 TGTGCCAGCCAATATAGCGGGAGGGCGACAGATACGCAGTATTTT CASQYSGRATDTQYF
TRBJ1-3 NA NA TRBV14 TGTGCCAGCAGCCAAGTCGCAGGGAGGTCTGGAAACACCATATATTTT CASSQVAGRSGNTIYF
TRBJ2-5 NA NA TRBV19 TGTGCCAGTAGAAGAAGGACGCAAGAGACCCAGTACTTC CASRRRTQETQYF
TRBJ2-7 NA NA TRBV7-2 TGTGCCAGCAGCGCCTCTTCCGAGCAGTACTTC CASSASSEQYF
TRBJ1-2 TRBD1 few TRBV29-1 TGCAGCGTTGATCGCCAGGGGGCGAATGGCTACACCTTC CSVDRQGANGYTF
TRBJ2-5 NA NA TRBV30 TGTGCCTGGAGTGCTGAGACCCAGTACTTC CAWSAETQYF
TRBJ1-5 NA few TRBV10-1 TGCGCCAGCATTAAGGGGAGGTCTGGCCCCGATCAGCCCCAGCATTTT CASIKGRSGPDQPQHF
TRBJ1-5 TRBD1 NA TRBV5-1 TGCGCCAGCAGCTTTTCGGCAGGGGGTCAGCCCCAGCATTTT CASSFSAGGQPQHF
TRBJ1-4 NA NA TRBV2 TGTGCCAGCAGAGCGACGGAGGCGATCGAAAAACTGTTTTTT CASRATEAIEKLFF
TRBJ2-2 TRBD2 NA TRBV9 TGTGCCAGCAGCGAGGAATATGGCGGGAGTACCGGGGAGCTGTTTTTT CASSEEYGGSTGELFF
TRBJ2-2 NA NA TRBV7-3 TGTGCCAGCAGCTTAACTAGCACCGGGGAGCTGTTTTTT CASSLTSTGELFF
TRBJ1-1 NA NA TRBV25-1 TGTGCCAGCACTCGGGGGAACACTGAAGCTTTCTTT CASTRGNTEAFF
TRBJ1-5 NA few TRBV5-4 TGTGCCAGCAGCCCTGGGCCCAATCAGCCCCAGCATTTT CASSPGPNQPQHF
TRBJ2-7 NA once TRBV18 TGTGCCAGCTCACCGGCGCCTGAGATCGAGCAGTACTTC CASSPAPEIEQYF
TRBJ2-5 TRBD1 NA TRBV18 TGTGCCAGCTCACCAGGACAGGAGCAAGAGACCCAGTACTTC CASSPGQEQETQYF
TRBJ2-7 NA NA TRBV4-3 TGCGCCAGCAGCCAAGGCCTGTCGGGAGAGCGTCCTTCCGAGCAGTACTTC CASSQGLSGERPSEQYF
TRBJ2-1 TRBD2 once TRBV18 TGTGCCAGCTCACCCCTAGCGGTGGATTTGAATGAGCAGTTCTTC CASSPLAVDLNEQFF
TRBJ2-7 TRBD1 NA TRBV5-1 TGCGCCAGCAGCTTCTCCGGGACAGGGGCCGACGAGCAGTACTTC CASSFSGTGADEQYF
TRBJ2-4 TRBD1 NA TRBV7-3 TGTGCCAGCAGCTTATTTACAGGGGGAGCCAAAAACATTCAGTACTTC CASSLFTGGAKNIQYF
TRBJ2-7 NA NA TRBV7-2 TGTGCCAGCAGCTTAGGTGGCGGGGACTCCGAGCAGTACTTC CASSLGGGDSEQYF
TRBJ2-5 TRBD1 NA TRBV5-4 TGTGCCAGCAGCGATCGGACAGGTCAAGAGACCCAGTACTTC CASSDRTGQETQYF
TRBJ1-4 NA NA TRBV19 TGTGCCAGTAGAACGGACCCAAGACGTGAAAAACTGTTTTTT CASRTDPRREKLFF
TRBJ1-1 NA NA TRBV7-9 TGTGCCAGCAGCTTCCGATCAACGCTGACTCTGAACACTGAAGCTTTCTTT CASSFRSTLTLNTEAFF
TRBJ2-7 TRBD2 NA TRBV6-1 TGTGCCAGCAGTGAATTTGGGGGACTAGCCTACGAGCAGTACTTC CASSEFGGLAYEQYF
TRBJ2-1 TRBD2 NA TRBV12-5 TGTGCTAGTGGGCCGGCGGTCGCGGGAGGGCCTGCTGAGCAGTTCTTC CASGPAVAGGPAEQFF
TRBJ2-4 NA NA TRBV11-2 TGTGCCAGCAGGACCATTCAAGGGTCCGAAAACATTCAGTACTTC CASRTIQGSENIQYF
TRBJ2-7 NA once TRBV18 TGTGCCAGCTCCCCGGGGTCAGGGTTCTACGAGCAGTACTTC CASSPGSGFYEQYF
TRBJ1-2 TRBD1 NA TRBV5-6 TGTGCCATTGACAGGGAAGTCGGCTACACCTTC CAIDREVGYTF
TRBJ2-5 TRBD2 NA TRBV9 TGTGCCAGCGGAATAACCGGGACTAGACAAGAGACCCAGTACTTC CASGITGTRQETQYF
TRBJ2-7 NA NA TRBV18 TGTGCCAGCTCACCACAGGCAGCTTACGAGCAGTACTTC CASSPQAAYEQYF
TRBJ1-4 NA few TRBV23-1 TGCGCCAGCAGTCAATCTTGGGAACCTAATGAAAAACTGTTTTTT CASSQSWEPNEKLFF
TRBJ2-7 TRBD2 NA TRBV30 TGTGCCTGGAGTGTCGGGCTAGCGGGAAACTACGAGCAGTACTTC CAWSVGLAGNYEQYF
TRBJ1-5 NA NA TRBV19 TGTGCCAGTAGCCTTAGGGGGAATTGGCAGCCCCAGCATTTT CASSLRGNWQPQHF
TRBJ2-1 TRBD2 NA TRBV7-3 TGTGCCAGCAGCCATCCCGGGACTAGCTCCCACAATGAGCAGTTCTTC CASSHPGTSSHNEQFF
TRBJ1-1 TRBD1 once TRBV5-1 TGCGCCAGCAGCTTGGCCAATACAGGGGTCGGTGAAGCTTTCTTT CASSLANTGVGEAFF
TRBJ1-5 NA few TRBV7-9 TGTGCCAGCAGCTTATACGGGGATCAGCCCCAGCATTTT CASSLYGDQPQHF
TRBJ2-3 NA NA TRBV15 TGTGCCACCAGCCGTAGGAGGCAGCCCACAGATACGCAGTATTTT CATSRRRQPTDTQYF
TRBJ2-3 TRBD2 NA TRBV10-3 TGTGCCATCAGGGGGACTAGTTTAACCCCAGATACGCAGTATTTT CAIRGTSLTPDTQYF
TRBJ1-1 NA NA TRBV29-1 TGCAGCGTTGAAATGATGATAGGGAAAGCTTTCTTT CSVEMMIGKAFF